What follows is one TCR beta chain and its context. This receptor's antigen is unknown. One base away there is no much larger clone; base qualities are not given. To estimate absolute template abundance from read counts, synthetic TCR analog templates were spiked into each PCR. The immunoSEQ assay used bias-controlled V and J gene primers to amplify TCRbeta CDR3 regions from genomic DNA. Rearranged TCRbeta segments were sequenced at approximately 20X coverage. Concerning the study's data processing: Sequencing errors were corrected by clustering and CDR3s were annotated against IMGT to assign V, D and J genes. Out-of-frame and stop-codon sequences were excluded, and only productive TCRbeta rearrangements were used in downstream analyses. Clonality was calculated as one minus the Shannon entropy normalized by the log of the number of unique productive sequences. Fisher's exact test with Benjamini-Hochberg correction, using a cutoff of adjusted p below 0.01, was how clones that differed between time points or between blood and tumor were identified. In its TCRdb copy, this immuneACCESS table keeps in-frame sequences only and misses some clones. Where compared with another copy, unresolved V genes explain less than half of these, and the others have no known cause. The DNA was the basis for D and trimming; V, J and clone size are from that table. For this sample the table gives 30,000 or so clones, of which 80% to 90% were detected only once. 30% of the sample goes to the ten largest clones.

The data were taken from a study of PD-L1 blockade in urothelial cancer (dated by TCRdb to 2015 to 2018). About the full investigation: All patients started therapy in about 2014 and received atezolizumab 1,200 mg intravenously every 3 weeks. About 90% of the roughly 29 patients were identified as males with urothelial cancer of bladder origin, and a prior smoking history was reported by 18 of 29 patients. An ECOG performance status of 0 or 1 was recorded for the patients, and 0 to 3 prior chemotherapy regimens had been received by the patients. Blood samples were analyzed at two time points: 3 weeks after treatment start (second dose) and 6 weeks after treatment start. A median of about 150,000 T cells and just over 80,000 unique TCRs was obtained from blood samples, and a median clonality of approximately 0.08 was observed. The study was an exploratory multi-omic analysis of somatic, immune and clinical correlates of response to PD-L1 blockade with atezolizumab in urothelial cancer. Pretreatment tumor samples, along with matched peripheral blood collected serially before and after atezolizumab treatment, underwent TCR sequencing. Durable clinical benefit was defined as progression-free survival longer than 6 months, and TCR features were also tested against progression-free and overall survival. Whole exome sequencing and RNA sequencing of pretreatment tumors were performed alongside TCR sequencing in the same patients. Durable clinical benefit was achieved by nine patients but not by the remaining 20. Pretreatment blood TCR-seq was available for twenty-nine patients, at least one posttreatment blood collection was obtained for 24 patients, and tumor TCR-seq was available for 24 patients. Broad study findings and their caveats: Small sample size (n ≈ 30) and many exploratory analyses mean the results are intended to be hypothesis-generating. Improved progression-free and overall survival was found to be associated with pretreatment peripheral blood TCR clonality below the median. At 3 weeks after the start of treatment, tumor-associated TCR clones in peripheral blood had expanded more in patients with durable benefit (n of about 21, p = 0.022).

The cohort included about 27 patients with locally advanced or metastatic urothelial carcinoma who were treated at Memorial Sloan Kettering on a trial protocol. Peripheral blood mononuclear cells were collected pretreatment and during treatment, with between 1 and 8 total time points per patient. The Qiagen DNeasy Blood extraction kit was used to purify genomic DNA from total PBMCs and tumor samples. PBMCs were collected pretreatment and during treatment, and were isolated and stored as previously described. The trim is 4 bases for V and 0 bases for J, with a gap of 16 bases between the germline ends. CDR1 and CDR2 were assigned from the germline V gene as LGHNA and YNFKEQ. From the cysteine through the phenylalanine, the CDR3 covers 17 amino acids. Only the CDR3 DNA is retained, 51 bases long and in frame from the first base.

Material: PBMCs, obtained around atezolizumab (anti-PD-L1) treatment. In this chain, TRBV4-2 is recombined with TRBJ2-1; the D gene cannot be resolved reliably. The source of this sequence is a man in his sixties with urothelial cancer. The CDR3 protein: CASSRRSLMASYNEQFF. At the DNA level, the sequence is TGTGCCAGCAGCCGAAGAAGTCTGATGGCCTCCTACAATGAGCAGTTCTTC.